This is a list of T cell receptor beta chains from one sample in a study of shared clonotypes between healthy human individuals. Data came from immunoSEQ multiplex PCR; TCRdb stores just in-frame clones and leaves some out. The table records roughly 2 million clones, approximately 96% of them present only once. The sample consisted of naive CD4+ T cells sorted from blood. The receptor source for this set is a man aged 18 to 30 in good health. The CDR3 runs from the conserved cysteine through the conserved F or W. A D gene is named only where the DNA matches it firmly. Size tells how often a clone was seen (once, few, many) or the class of an expanded clone, and some rows leave it out.

D,J,V,size,DNA,CDR3
.,TRBJ1-6,TRBV5-1,few,TGCGCCAGCAGCTTCTTCCAGGGATTACCCCTCCACTTT,CASSFFQGLPLHF
TRBD1,TRBJ1-2,TRBV10-3,.,TGTGCCATCAGTGCACGGACAGGGGAGGACTATGGCTACACCTTC,CAISARTGEDYGYTF
.,TRBJ2-7,TRBV6-1,.,TGTGCCAGCAGTGAAGCTAGAGGGCTCTACGAGCAGTACTTC,CASSEARGLYEQYF
.,TRBJ2-3,TRBV5-4,.,TGTGCCAGCAGCTTGGCCTCACAGACAGATACGCAGTATTTT,CASSLASQTDTQYF
.,TRBJ1-5,TRBV5-4,.,TGTGCCAGCAGCCGGGACATCTTAGAGCCCCAGCATTTT,CASSRDILEPQHF
TRBD1,TRBJ1-2,TRBV18,.,TGTGCCAGCTCACCACCGGGACAGGCTTCTAACTATGGCTACACCTTC,CASSPPGQASNYGYTF
TRBD1,TRBJ1-2,TRBV2,once,TGTGCCAGCAATATACAGGGGGTCTATGGCTACACCTTC,CASNIQGVYGYTF
.,TRBJ2-1,TRBV2,.,TGTGCCAGCAGCCCAACGGGCGCTAGCTCCTACAATGAGCAGTTCTTC,CASSPTGASSYNEQFF
.,TRBJ1-5,TRBV6-6,.,TGTGCCAGCAGTTACCCCGACGGGGGACAGCCCCAGCATTTT,CASSYPDGGQPQHF
TRBD2,TRBJ2-7,TRBV4-1,.,TGCGCCAGCAGCCAATTACTAGCGGGTTACTACGAGCAGTACTTC,CASSQLLAGYYEQYF
.,TRBJ1-4,TRBV7-9,.,TGTGCCAGCAGCTTAGGGGACGGCCGGCTTGAAAAACTGTTTTTT,CASSLGDGRLEKLFF
TRBD1,TRBJ1-4,TRBV19,.,TGTGCCAGTAGACCAGGGGGCCCGGCGGGTGAAAAACTGTTTTTT,CASRPGGPAGEKLFF
TRBD1,TRBJ2-1,TRBV27,.,TGTGCCAGCAGTTTTCGTCCGGGACAGGGATACAATGAGCAGTTCTTC,CASSFRPGQGYNEQFF
.,TRBJ1-4,TRBV6-1,.,TGTGCCAGCAGTCCTCGGGGGCCTAATGAAAAACTGTTTTTT,CASSPRGPNEKLFF
.,TRBJ2-5,TRBV5-1,.,TGCGCCAGCAGCTCAGGGGTAGAGACCCAGTACTTC,CASSSGVETQYF
.,TRBJ2-7,TRBV11-2,.,TGTGCCAGCAGCGTATACTACGAGCAGTACTTC,CASSVYYEQYF
.,TRBJ2-7,TRBV28,.,TGTGCCAGCAGTCTCCGGGGAGAGCAGTACTTC,CASSLRGEQYF
.,TRBJ1-6,TRBV19,once,TGTGCCAGTAGTATAGGAGGAAAAAGCTCCTATAATTCACCCCTCCACTTT,CASSIGGKSSYNSPLHF
.,TRBJ2-7,TRBV18,.,TGTGCCAGCTCAAATGCGGGGACAGACACCTACGAGCAGTACTTC,CASSNAGTDTYEQYF
.,TRBJ2-7,TRBV7-3,.,TGTGCCAGCAGCTTGTGGCAGGGGCCAACCTACGAGCAGTACTTC,CASSLWQGPTYEQYF
.,TRBJ1-2,TRBV30,.,TGTGCCTGGAGGATCAGGGGACTTGATGGCTACACCTTC,CAWRIRGLDGYTF
TRBD2,TRBJ2-7,TRBV4-3,.,TGCGCCAGCAGCCAAGGGGGGACTAGCGGACTCCCCTACGAGCAGTACTTC,CASSQGGTSGLPYEQYF
.,TRBJ2-5,TRBV30,.,TGTGCCTGGAGTAGGCAGCTACAAGAGACCCAGTACTTC,CAWSRQLQETQYF
.,TRBJ2-7,TRBV5-6,.,TGTGCCAGCAGCTCTACCTACGAGCAGTACTTC,CASSSTYEQYF
TRBD1,TRBJ1-2,TRBV7-9,.,TGTGCCAGCAGCTTATCCCTGGACAGGGGGAACTATGGCTACACCTTC,CASSLSLDRGNYGYTF
TRBD1,TRBJ1-2,TRBV7-2,.,TGTGCCAGCAGCCCAAGTCCCGGGACAGGGGCGGGCGGCTACACCTTC,CASSPSPGTGAGGYTF
TRBD1,TRBJ1-5,TRBV5-1,.,TGCGCCAGCAGCACGGGACAGCCCAATCAGCCCCAGCATTTT,CASSTGQPNQPQHF
TRBD2,TRBJ2-7,TRBV6-6,.,TGTGCCAGCAGGGCAGCGGGAGAACGTTACGAGCAGTACTTC,CASRAAGERYEQYF
.,TRBJ2-1,TRBV5-1,once,TGCGCCAGCACGGGGGACAGCTCCTACAATGAGCAGTTCTTC,CASTGDSSYNEQFF
TRBD1,TRBJ2-1,TRBV6-6,.,TGTGCCAGCAAAAGACAGGGCGACTACAATGAGCAGTTCTTC,CASKRQGDYNEQFF
TRBD2,TRBJ2-5,TRBV5-4,.,TGTGCCAGCAGCCCCGGACTAGCGGGCGGAGAGACCCAGTACTTC,CASSPGLAGGETQYF
.,TRBJ2-3,TRBV21-1,.,TGTGCCAGCAGCAAAAAATGGTTCGCGGCCTACACAGATACGCAGTATTTT,CASSKKWFAAYTDTQYF
.,TRBJ2-5,TRBV29-1,once,TGCAGCGCCCGACCAGACAGGGACTGGGAGACCCAGTACTTC,CSARPDRDWETQYF